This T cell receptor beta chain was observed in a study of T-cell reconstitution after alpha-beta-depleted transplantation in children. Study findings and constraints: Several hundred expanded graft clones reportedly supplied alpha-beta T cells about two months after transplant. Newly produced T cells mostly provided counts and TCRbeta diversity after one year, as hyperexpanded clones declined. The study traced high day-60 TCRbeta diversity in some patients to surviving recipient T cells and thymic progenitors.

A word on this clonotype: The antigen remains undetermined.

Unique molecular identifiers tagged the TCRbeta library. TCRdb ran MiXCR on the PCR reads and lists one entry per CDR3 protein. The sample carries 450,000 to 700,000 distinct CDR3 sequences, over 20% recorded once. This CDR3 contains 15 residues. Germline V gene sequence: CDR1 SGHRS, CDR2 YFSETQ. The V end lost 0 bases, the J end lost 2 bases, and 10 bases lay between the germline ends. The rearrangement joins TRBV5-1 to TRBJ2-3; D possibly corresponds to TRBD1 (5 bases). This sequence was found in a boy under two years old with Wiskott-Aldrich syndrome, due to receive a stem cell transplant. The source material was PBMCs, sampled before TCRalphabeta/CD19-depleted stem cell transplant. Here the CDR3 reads CASSLGQLNTDTQYF. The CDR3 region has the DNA TGCGCCAGCAGCTTGGGACAGCTTAACACAGATACGCAGTATTTT. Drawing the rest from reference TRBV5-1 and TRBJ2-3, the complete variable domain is KAGVTQTPRYLIKTRGQQVTLSCSPISGHRSVSWYQQTPGQGLQFLFEYFSETQRNKGNFPGRFSGRQFSNSRSEMNVSTLELGDSALYLCASSLGQLNTDTQYFGPGTRLTVL.